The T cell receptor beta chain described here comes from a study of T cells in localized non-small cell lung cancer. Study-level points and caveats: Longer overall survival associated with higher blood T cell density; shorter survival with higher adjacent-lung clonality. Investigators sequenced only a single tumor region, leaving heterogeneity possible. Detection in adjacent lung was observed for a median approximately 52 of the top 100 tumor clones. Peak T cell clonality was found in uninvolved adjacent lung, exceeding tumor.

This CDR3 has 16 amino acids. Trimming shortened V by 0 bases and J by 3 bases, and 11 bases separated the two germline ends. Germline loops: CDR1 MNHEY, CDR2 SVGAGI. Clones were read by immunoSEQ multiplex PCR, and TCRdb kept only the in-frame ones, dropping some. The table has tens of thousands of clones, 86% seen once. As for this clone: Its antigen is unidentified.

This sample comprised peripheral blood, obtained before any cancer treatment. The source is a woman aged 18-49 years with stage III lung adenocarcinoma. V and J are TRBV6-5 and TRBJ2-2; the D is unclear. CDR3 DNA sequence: TGTGCCAGCAGTTACTCCCCTTTAGTTGACACCGGGGAGCTGTTTTTT. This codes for CASSYSPLVDTGELFF.